These T cell receptor beta chains were read from a single sample in a study of T cell responses to AZD1222 COVID-19 vaccine. Method: immunoSEQ multiplex PCR; TCRdb's copy keeps in-frame clones and lacks some. This table holds roughly 150,000 clones, around 91% found once. Sample: peripheral blood, taken on day 0 of AZD1222 vaccination. These receptor sequences come from an adult in good health. Each CDR3 is given with its conserved first and last residue. D genes are given only for firm matches. Only some rows state a clone size, as once, few, many or a class for expanded clones.

.	TRBV10-3	.	TRBJ1-1	CAISEFTGLPPAEAFF	TGTGCCATCAGTGAGTTTACAGGCCTACCTCCCGCTGAAGCTTTCTTT
TRBD2	TRBV9	.	TRBJ2-4	CASSDPGTSEINIQYF	TGTGCCAGCAGTGATCCGGGGACTAGCGAGATTAACATTCAGTACTTC
.	TRBV19	.	TRBJ2-3	CASTGRGGGDTQYF	TGTGCCAGTACGGGCAGGGGAGGTGGAGATACGCAGTATTTT
.	TRBV6-2/TRBV6-3	.	TRBJ2-7	CASSYPRSAGSYEQYF	TGTGCCAGCAGTTACCCCAGGTCGGCGGGTTCCTACGAGCAGTACTTC
.	TRBV28	.	TRBJ1-2	CASSFPNLGIYGYTF	TGTGCCAGCAGTTTCCCGAATCTGGGGATCTATGGCTACACCTTC
.	TRBV21-1	.	TRBJ2-7	CASSKSWGGVPYEQYF	TGTGCCAGCAGCAAAAGTTGGGGGGGCGTCCCCTACGAGCAGTACTTC
.	TRBV28	.	TRBJ1-1	CASSLSARRNTEAFF	TGTGCCAGCAGTTTATCAGCCAGGCGAAACACTGAAGCTTTCTTT
.	TRBV3-1/TRBV3-2	.	TRBJ2-1	CASSQDFAPPYNEQFF	TGTGCCAGCAGCCAAGATTTTGCCCCCCCCTACAATGAGCAGTTCTTC
TRBD1	TRBV3-1/TRBV3-2	.	TRBJ1-2	CASSHLGQGNYGYTF	TGTGCCAGCAGCCACTTGGGACAGGGAAACTATGGCTACACCTTC
.	TRBV28	.	TRBJ1-3	CASRGGNTIYF	TGTGCCAGCAGGGGGGGAAACACCATATATTTT
.	TRBV12-3/TRBV12-4	.	TRBJ1-5	CASSVQENQPQHF	TGTGCCAGCAGTGTACAGGAAAATCAGCCCCAGCATTTT
.	TRBV6-5	.	TRBJ1-1	CASSYSPGEVSEAFF	TGTGCCAGCAGTTACTCCCCGGGGGAAGTGTCTGAAGCTTTCTTT
.	TRBV30	.	TRBJ1-1	CAWSLGRREAFF	TGTGCCTGGAGTTTAGGGAGGCGTGAAGCTTTCTTT
TRBD2	TRBV18	.	TRBJ2-1	CASSPSGSSYNEQFF	TGTGCCAGCTCACCCAGCGGGAGCTCCTACAATGAGCAGTTCTTC
.	TRBV10-1	.	TRBJ1-4	CASSEHLPKTGRVYGCEKLFF	TGCGCCAGCAGTGAACACCTCCCAAAGACAGGCAGGGTCTACGGGTGTGAAAAACTGTTTTTT
.	TRBV7-9	.	TRBJ1-1	CASSPVWGTPLNTEAFF	TGTGCCAGCAGCCCCGTTTGGGGGACCCCCTTGAACACTGAAGCTTTCTTT
.	TRBV4-1	.	TRBJ2-5	CASSQVFQETQYF	TGCGCCAGCAGCCAAGTGTTTCAAGAGACCCAGTACTTC
.	TRBV19	.	TRBJ2-3	CASSSRPEVADTQYF	TGTGCCAGTAGTAGCAGGCCGGAGGTAGCAGATACGCAGTATTTT
TRBD2	TRBV27	.	TRBJ2-1	CATKTGTSSFEQFF	TGTGCCACCAAAACCGGGACTAGCTCGTTCGAGCAGTTCTTC
.	TRBV7-3	.	TRBJ2-6	CASSLMGSGANVLTF	TGTGCCAGCAGCTTAATGGGGTCGGGGGCCAACGTCCTGACTTTC
.	TRBV18	once	TRBJ2-1	CASSLLPPQIFSEQFF	TGTGCCAGCTCACTCCTTCCGCCACAGATTTTTAGTGAGCAGTTCTTC
.	TRBV7-2	once	TRBJ2-5	CASSSQSGVQETQYF	TGTGCCAGCAGCTCCCAGTCGGGAGTGCAAGAGACCCAGTACTTC
TRBD1	TRBV28	.	TRBJ1-5	CASTTLAGGNQPQHF	TGTGCCAGCACCACCTTGGCAGGGGGAAATCAGCCCCAGCATTTT
TRBD1	TRBV18	once	TRBJ2-2	CASSPAGGATGELFF	TGTGCCAGCTCACCTGCAGGGGGCGCGACCGGGGAGCTGTTTTTT
.	TRBV9	.	TRBJ1-1	CASRPTTGTDTEAFF	TGTGCCAGCAGACCAACCACAGGGACGGATACTGAAGCTTTCTTT
.	TRBV27	.	TRBJ1-4	CASKGANEKLFF	TGTGCCAGCAAAGGGGCTAATGAAAAACTGTTTTTT
.	TRBV28	.	TRBJ1-1	CASTLGGDEAFF	TGTGCCAGCACTCTTGGGGGTGATGAAGCTTTCTTT
.	TRBV28	.	TRBJ1-1	CASSFGEGNTEAFF	TGTGCCAGCAGTTTCGGAGAGGGGAACACTGAAGCTTTCTTT
.	TRBV9	.	TRBJ2-4	CASSVASPDIQYF	TGTGCCAGCAGCGTAGCGTCCCCCGACATTCAGTACTTC
.	TRBV5-4	.	TRBJ1-4	CASSATATAVREKLFF	TGTGCCAGCAGCGCGACCGCGACAGCCGTAAGGGAAAAACTGTTTTTT
.	TRBV7-9	.	TRBJ2-1	CASSLAGSYNEQFF	TGTGCCAGCAGCTTAGCAGGGTCCTACAATGAGCAGTTCTTC
TRBD2	TRBV9	.	TRBJ2-1	CASSVDPSGSKYEQFF	TGTGCCAGCAGCGTAGATCCTAGCGGGAGTAAATATGAGCAGTTCTTC
.	TRBV20-1	.	TRBJ1-5	CSASRGVYSNQPQHF	TGCAGTGCTAGTCGGGGAGTTTATAGCAATCAGCCCCAGCATTTT
.	TRBV27	.	TRBJ1-5	CASSRVGVDQPQHF	TGTGCCAGCAGTCGGGTGGGGGTGGATCAGCCCCAGCATTTT
TRBD2	TRBV24-1	.	TRBJ2-1	CATSDAGGGLYNEQFF	TGTGCCACCAGTGATGCCGGCGGGGGGTTATACAATGAGCAGTTCTTC
TRBD2	TRBV9	.	TRBJ2-3	CASSVLPGLAGGITDTQYF	TGTGCCAGCAGCGTCTTACCGGGACTAGCGGGAGGAATAACAGATACGCAGTATTTT
.	TRBV21-1	once	TRBJ2-5	CASSKEGDREETQYF	TGTGCCAGCAGCAAAGAGGGTGACAGGGAAGAGACCCAGTACTTC
TRBD1	TRBV6-6	.	TRBJ1-1	CASSHVQGSGRKNTEAFF	TGTGCCAGCAGTCATGTACAGGGGTCGGGCAGAAAGAACACTGAAGCTTTCTTT
TRBD2	TRBV9	.	TRBJ2-1	CASSESGRRANEQFF	TGTGCCAGCAGCGAGAGCGGGAGGAGGGCCAATGAGCAGTTCTTC
.	TRBV4-2	.	TRBJ1-2	CASSQGTVAPGGYTF	TGTGCCAGCAGCCAAGGGACGGTCGCTCCAGGAGGCTACACCTTC
.	TRBV6-6	.	TRBJ1-2	CASSRPGAGGGYTF	TGTGCCAGCAGCCGCCCAGGGGCCGGGGGTGGCTACACCTTC
.	TRBV6-6	once	TRBJ1-2	CASSLTDGIYGYTF	TGTGCCAGCAGCCTAACGGACGGCATCTATGGCTACACCTTC
TRBD1	TRBV11-3	.	TRBJ2-7	CASSSYGQGAHEQYF	TGTGCCAGCAGCTCCTACGGACAGGGGGCCCACGAGCAGTACTTC
.	TRBV7-2	few	TRBJ1-5	CASSLGGYNQPQHF	TGTGCCAGCAGCTTGGGGGGATACAATCAGCCCCAGCATTTT
.	TRBV7-9	.	TRBJ2-7	CASSPPGELSYEQYF	TGTGCCAGCAGCCCCCCGGGGGAGCTGTCCTACGAGCAGTACTTC
TRBD1	TRBV7-2	.	TRBJ2-1	CASSLEGGGEQFF	TGTGCCAGCAGCTTAGAAGGGGGCGGTGAGCAGTTCTTC
.	TRBV28	.	TRBJ1-1	CASRVGATEAFF	TGTGCCAGCAGAGTAGGGGCCACTGAAGCTTTCTTT
.	TRBV6-2/TRBV6-3	.	TRBJ1-2	CASSLQGYYGYTF	TGTGCCAGCAGCCTACAGGGATACTATGGCTACACCTTC
.	TRBV6-4	.	TRBJ1-5	CASSPHGGSNQPQHF	TGTGCCAGCAGCCCCCATGGGGGCTCCAATCAGCCCCAGCATTTT
.	TRBV27	.	TRBJ1-5	CASSVSQENNQPQHF	TGTGCCAGCAGTGTGTCACAGGAGAACAATCAGCCCCAGCATTTT
.	TRBV28	once	TRBJ2-7	CASTTGSGKTFYEQYF	TGTGCCAGCACAACCGGGTCCGGGAAGACCTTCTACGAGCAGTACTTC
.	TRBV5-8	.	TRBJ1-5	CASSFLRRGNNQPQHF	TGTGCCAGCAGCTTTCTGCGAAGAGGTAACAATCAGCCCCAGCATTTT
TRBD1	TRBV19	.	TRBJ1-2	CASSTGQGTYGYTF	TGTGCCAGTAGTACGGGACAGGGAACCTATGGCTACACCTTC
.	TRBV6-6	.	TRBJ1-5	CASNTGNQPQHF	TGTGCCAGTAATACAGGGAACCAGCCCCAGCATTTT
.	TRBV5-1	.	TRBJ2-5	CASSYASRAYF	TGCGCCAGCAGCTATGCTAGCCGAGCATACTTC